The clone carrying this T cell receptor (beta chain) was observed many times. Its antigen is undetermined. The CDR3 covers 14 residues. Germline V gene lookup returns CDR1 SGHRS and CDR2 YFSETQ. Trimming removed 2 bases at V and 1 base at J, with 9 bases between. This record belongs to a study of metastatic and nonmetastatic thyroid tumors. Findings and caveats of the study: Patients with malignant thyroid tumors reportedly had significantly higher TCR beta diversity than those with benign nodules, in blood and tumor.

MiXCR reprocessed the PCR reads for TCRdb. The profile shows approximately 20,000 clones, around 16% of them singletons. No treatment had been given to any patient before thyroid surgery. The receptor was isolated from a female donor with papillary thyroid cancer or a benign thyroid nodule (not recorded which). Some clones in this sample may be carry-over from other donors' samples. This sequence joins TRBV5-1 and TRBJ1-1; D call uncertain. The sequencing sample was made of blood. Written as DNA, the CDR3 is TGCGCCAGCAGCTTTGAGTATACGAACACTGAAGCTTTCTTT. Amino acids: CASSFEYTNTEAFF.